Listed here are 9 T cell receptor beta chains from one sample, sequenced in a study of blood T cell repertoires in COVID-19. Sequencing was performed with immunoSEQ multiplex PCR; in TCRdb, only in-frame clones are kept and a portion is missing. The table lists 250,000 to 300,000 clones, about nine tenths of them singletons. Source material: PBMCs or T cells enriched from blood (not recorded which). The receptors shown here come from a woman aged 25 to 45 who had recovered from COVID-19.

This sequence joins TRBV28 and TRBJ1-5, with 7 nucleotides matching TRBD1. The V gene end was trimmed by 5 bases and the J gene end by 3 bases; junction bases not matched to a gene: 10. CDR3 length: 16 amino acids. Germline V CDR1 and CDR2: MDHEN, SYDVKM. The CDR3 DNA sequence: TGTGCCAGCAGTCCCCATCAGGGACAGACCAATCAGCCCCAGCATTTT. It yields the protein CASSPHQGQTNQPQHF. Full variable domain (outside the CDR3, taken from reference TRBV28 and TRBJ1-5): DVKVTQSSRYLVKRTGEKVFLECVQDMDHENMFWYRQDPGLGLRLIYFSYDVKMKEKGDIPEGYSVSREKKERFSLILESASTNQTSMYLCASSPHQGQTNQPQHFGDGTRLSIL.

The chain uses TRBV4-2 and TRBJ2-2; 9 bases are a match to TRBD2. V lost 1 base, J lost 8 bases, and 5 bases stayed unmatched. The CDR3 consists of 15 residues. Germline CDR1 reads LGHNA; CDR2 reads YNFKEQ. For the CDR3, the DNA is TGTGCCAGCAGCCAAGCAGGACTAGCGATTGGGGAGCTGTTTTTT. This gives the protein CASSQAGLAIGELFF.

V and J are TRBV5-4 and TRBJ2-1; TRBD1 agrees at 8 bases. Looked up from germline, CDR1 is SGHNT and CDR2 is YYREEE (reference sequence). Losses at the gene ends were 3 bases for V and 7 bases for J; bases not matched to a gene: 9. This CDR3 has 15 residues. CDR3 loop: CASSSGQGERNEQFF. DNA of the CDR3: TGTGCCAGCAGCTCAGGACAGGGCGAGAGGAATGAGCAGTTCTTC.

This chain links TRBV6-5 with TRBJ2-1; 7 bases line up with TRBD1. V lost 5 bases to trimming and J lost 0 bases; unmatched junction nucleotides: 1. The CDR3 covers 14 residues. Germline lookup yields CDR1 MNHEY and CDR2 SVGAGI. CDR3 protein: CASSNRGSYNEQFF. The CDR3 bases are TGTGCCAGCAGTAACAGGGGCTCCTACAATGAGCAGTTCTTC.

The rearrangement uses TRBV7-9 and TRBJ1-1; D gene uncertain. Trimming took off 10 bases at V and 5 bases at J, with 14 bases between the two ends. CDR1 and CDR2 from the germline V gene are SEHNR and FQNEAQ (reference sequence). CDR3 length: 12 residues. CDR3 loop: CAISLGVTEAFF. CDR3 coding DNA: TGTGCCATATCCCTCGGGGTGACTGAAGCTTTCTTT.

The chain couples TRBV27 to TRBJ1-3; no clear D gene. The CDR3 runs to 15 residues. Germline V lookup: CDR1 MNHEY, CDR2 SMNVEV (reference sequence). The V gene lost 2 bases and the J gene lost 2 bases, with 10 bases spanning the gap. The CDR3 DNA is TGTGCCAGCAGTTTACGATTACTCCCTGGAAACACCATATATTTT. This encodes CASSLRLLPGNTIYF.

V is TRBV19 and J is TRBJ2-1, with TRBD2 matching 12 bases. From germline, CDR1 is LNHDA and CDR2 SQIVND (reference sequence). V lost 4 bases to trimming and J lost 8 bases; unmatched junction nucleotides: 12. The CDR3 sequence is 17 residues long. As DNA, the CDR3 is TGTGCCAGTAGTACCACTAGCGGGAGGACCCTCGGCGATGAGCAGTTCTTC. Protein: CASSTTSGRTLGDEQFF.

This rearrangement joins TRBV28 to TRBJ1-4; D ambiguous. The CDR3 contains 15 residues. CDR1 and CDR2 from the germline V gene are MDHEN and SYDVKM. V lost 3 bases to trimming and J lost 0 bases, with 8 bases between them. The CDR3, as DNA: TGTGCCAGCAGTTTTCTGGGAGCAACTAATGAAAAACTGTTTTTT. Amino acid sequence: CASSFLGATNEKLFF.

V and J are TRBV15 and TRBJ2-1; D gene unclear. This CDR3 has 17 amino acids. Germline V gene lookup returns CDR1 LNHNV and CDR2 YYDKDF (reference sequence). Trimming cost V 0 bases and J 3 bases, with 15 bases left between them. The CDR3 is CATSRDELRPGYNEQFF. The CDR3 DNA sequence: TGTGCCACCAGCAGAGATGAGTTGCGGCCGGGCTACAATGAGCAGTTCTTC.